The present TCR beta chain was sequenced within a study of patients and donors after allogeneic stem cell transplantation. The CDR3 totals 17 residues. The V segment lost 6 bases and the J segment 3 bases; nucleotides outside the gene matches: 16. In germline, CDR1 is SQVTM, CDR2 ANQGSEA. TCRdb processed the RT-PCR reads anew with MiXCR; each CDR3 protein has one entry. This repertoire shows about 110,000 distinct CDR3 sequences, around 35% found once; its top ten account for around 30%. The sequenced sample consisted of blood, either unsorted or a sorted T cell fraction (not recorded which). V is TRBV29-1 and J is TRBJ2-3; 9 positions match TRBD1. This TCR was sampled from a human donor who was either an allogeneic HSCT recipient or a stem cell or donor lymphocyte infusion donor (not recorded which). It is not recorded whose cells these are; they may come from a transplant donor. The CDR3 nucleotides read TGCAGCGTCATAAGGGGACAGGGTCTCTTTAGAACAGATACGCAGTATTTT. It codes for CSVIRGQGLFRTDTQYF.